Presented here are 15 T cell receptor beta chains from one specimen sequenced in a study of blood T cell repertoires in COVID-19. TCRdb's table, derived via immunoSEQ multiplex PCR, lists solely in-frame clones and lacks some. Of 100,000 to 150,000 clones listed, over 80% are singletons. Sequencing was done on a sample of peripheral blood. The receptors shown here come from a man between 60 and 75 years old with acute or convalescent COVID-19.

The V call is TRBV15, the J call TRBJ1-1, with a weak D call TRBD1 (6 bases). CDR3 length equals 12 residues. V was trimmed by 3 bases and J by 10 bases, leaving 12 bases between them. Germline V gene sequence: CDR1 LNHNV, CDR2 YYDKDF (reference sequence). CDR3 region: CATSREQGRAFF. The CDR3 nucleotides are TGTGCCACCAGCAGGGAACAGGGACGAGCTTTCTTT.

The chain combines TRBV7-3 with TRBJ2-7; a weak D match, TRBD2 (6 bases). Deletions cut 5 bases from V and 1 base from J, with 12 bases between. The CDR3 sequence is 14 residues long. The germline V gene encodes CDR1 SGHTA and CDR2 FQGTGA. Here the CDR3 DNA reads TGTGCCAGCAGCCGAGGGGCGGGATCCTACGAGCAGTACTTC. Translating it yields CASSRGAGSYEQYF.

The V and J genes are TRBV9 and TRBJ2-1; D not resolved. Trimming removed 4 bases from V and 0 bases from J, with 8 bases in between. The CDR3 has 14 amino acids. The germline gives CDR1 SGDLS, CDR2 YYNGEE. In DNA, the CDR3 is TGTGCCAGCAGCCCCCGGGTCTCCTACAATGAGCAGTTCTTC. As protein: CASSPRVSYNEQFF.

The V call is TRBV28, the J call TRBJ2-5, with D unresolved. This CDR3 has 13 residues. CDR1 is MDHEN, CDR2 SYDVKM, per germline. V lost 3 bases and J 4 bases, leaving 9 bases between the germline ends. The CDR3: CASSFRVPETQYF. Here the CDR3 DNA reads TGTGCCAGCAGTTTCCGGGTGCCAGAGACCCAGTACTTC.

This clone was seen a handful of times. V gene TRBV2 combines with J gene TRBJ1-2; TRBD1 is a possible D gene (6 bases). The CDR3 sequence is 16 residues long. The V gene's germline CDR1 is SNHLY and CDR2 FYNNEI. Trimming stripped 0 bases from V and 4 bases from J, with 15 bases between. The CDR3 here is CASSEARGGAGYGYTF. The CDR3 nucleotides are TGTGCCAGCAGTGAAGCGCGTGGGGGGGCAGGCTATGGCTACACCTTC.

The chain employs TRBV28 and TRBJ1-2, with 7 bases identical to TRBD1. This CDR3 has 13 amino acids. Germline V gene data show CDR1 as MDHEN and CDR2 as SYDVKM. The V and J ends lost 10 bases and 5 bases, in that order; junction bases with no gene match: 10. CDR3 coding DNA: TGTGCCACCAAGGGACAGATCCCTTATGGCTACACCTTC. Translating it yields CATKGQIPYGYTF.

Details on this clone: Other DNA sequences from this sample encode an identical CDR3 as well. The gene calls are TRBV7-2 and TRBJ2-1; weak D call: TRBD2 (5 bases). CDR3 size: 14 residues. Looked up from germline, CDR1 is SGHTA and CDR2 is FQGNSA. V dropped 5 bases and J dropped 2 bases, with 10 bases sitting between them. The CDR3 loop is CASSPGTAYNEQFF. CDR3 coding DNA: TGTGCCAGCAGCCCGGGAACCGCCTACAATGAGCAGTTCTTC. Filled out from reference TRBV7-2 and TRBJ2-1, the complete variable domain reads GAGVSQSPSNKVTEKGKDVELRCDPISGHTALYWYRQSLGQGLEFLIYFQGNSAPDKSGLPSDRFSAERTGGSVSTLTIQRTQQEDSAVYLCASSPGTAYNEQFFGPGTRLTVL.

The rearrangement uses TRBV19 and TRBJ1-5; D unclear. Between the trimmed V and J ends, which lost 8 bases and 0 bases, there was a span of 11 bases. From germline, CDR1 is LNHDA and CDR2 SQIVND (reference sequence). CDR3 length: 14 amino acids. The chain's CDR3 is CASDDGYSNQPQHF. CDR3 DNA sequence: TGTGCCAGTGATGACGGGTATAGCAATCAGCCCCAGCATTTT.

The CDR3 is CASRLGQGLFPQHF. CDR3 in DNA: TGTGCCAGCAGGTTGGGACAGGGCTTGTTCCCCCAGCATTTT. This rearrangement joins TRBV7-2 to TRBJ1-5; the match to TRBD1 covers 9 bases. V shed 6 bases and J 10 bases; nucleotides not matched to a gene: 10. The CDR3 has 14 residues. The germline gives CDR1 SGHTA, CDR2 FQGNSA.

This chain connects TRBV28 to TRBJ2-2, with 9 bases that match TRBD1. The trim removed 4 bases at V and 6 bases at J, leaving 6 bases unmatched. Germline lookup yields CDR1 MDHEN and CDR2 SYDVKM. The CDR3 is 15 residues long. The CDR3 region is CASSSPGTGSGELFF. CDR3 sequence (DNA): TGTGCCAGCAGTTCCCCCGGGACAGGGTCCGGGGAGCTGTTTTTT. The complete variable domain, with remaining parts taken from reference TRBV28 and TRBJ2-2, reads DVKVTQSSRYLVKRTGEKVFLECVQDMDHENMFWYRQDPGLGLRLIYFSYDVKMKEKGDIPEGYSVSREKKERFSLILESASTNQTSMYLCASSSPGTGSGELFFGEGSRLTVL.

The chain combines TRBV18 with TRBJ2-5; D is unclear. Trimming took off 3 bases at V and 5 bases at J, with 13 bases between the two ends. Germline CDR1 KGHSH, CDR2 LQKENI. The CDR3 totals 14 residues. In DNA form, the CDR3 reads TGTGCCAGCTCACCTGAGGCCGAGGTCGAGACCCAGTACTTC. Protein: CASSPEAEVETQYF.

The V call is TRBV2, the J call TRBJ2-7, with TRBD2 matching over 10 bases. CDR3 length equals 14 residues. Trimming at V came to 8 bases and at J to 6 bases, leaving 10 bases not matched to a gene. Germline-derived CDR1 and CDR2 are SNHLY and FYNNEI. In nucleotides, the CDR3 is TGTGCCAGCGCACGAGGGCTAGCGGGAGCCGAGCAGTACTTC. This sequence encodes CASARGLAGAEQYF.

The CDR3 DNA sequence: TGTGCCACCGCGGGGGGCGGTAATCAGCCCCAGCATTTT. Its protein is CATAGGGNQPQHF. The chain recombines TRBV24-1 with TRBJ1-5; possibly TRBD1 for D (6 bases). This CDR3 is built from 13 residues. The V gene's germline CDR1 is KGHDR and CDR2 SFDVKD. The V end lost 9 bases, the J end lost 4 bases, and 12 bases lay between the germline ends.

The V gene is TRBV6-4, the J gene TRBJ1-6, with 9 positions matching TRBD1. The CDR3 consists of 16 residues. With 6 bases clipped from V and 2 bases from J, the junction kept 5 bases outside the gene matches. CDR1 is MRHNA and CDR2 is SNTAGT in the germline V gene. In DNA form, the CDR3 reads TGTGCCAGCAGGGAAAGGACAGGGGCCTATAATTCACCCCTCCACTTT. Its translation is CASRERTGAYNSPLHF.

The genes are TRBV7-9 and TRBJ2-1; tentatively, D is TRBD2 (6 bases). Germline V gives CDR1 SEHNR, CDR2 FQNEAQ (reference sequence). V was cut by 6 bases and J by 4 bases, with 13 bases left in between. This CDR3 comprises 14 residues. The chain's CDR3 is CASRRDSGYNEQFF. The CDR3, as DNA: TGTGCCAGCAGGCGGGACTCCGGATACAATGAGCAGTTCTTC.